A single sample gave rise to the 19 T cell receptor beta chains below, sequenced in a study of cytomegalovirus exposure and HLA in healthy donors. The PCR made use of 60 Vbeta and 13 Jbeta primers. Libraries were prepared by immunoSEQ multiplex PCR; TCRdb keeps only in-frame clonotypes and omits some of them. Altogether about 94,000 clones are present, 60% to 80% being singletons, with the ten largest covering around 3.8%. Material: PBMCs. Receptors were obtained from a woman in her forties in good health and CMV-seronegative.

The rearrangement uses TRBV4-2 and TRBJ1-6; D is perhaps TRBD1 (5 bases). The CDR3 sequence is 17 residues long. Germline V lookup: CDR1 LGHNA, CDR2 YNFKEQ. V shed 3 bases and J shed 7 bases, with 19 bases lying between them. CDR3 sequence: CASSQVSSGWENSPLHF. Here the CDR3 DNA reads TGTGCCAGCAGCCAGGTTTCGTCAGGGTGGGAAAATTCACCCCTCCACTTT.

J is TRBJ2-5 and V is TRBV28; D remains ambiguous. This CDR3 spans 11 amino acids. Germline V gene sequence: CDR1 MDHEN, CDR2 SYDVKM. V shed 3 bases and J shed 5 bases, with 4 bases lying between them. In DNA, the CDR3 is TGTGCCAGCAGTTTCGGGGAGACCCAGTACTTC. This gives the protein CASSFGETQYF.

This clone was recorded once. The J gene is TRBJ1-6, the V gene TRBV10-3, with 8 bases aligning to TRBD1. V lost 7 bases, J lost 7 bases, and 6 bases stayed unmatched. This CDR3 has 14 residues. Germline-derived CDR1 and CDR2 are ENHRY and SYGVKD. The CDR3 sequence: CAITSTGDNSPLHF. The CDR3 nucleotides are TGTGCCATCACCTCGACAGGGGACAATTCACCCCTCCACTTT.

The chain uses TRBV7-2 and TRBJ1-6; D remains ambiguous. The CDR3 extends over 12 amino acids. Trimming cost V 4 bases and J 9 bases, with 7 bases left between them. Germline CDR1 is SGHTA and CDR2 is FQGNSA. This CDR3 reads CASSSSGSPLHF. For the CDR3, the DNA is TGTGCCAGCAGCTCTTCGGGTTCACCCCTCCACTTT. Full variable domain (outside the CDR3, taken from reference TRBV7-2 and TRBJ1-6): GAGVSQSPSNKVTEKGKDVELRCDPISGHTALYWYRQSLGQGLEFLIYFQGNSAPDKSGLPSDRFSAERTGGSVSTLTIQRTQQEDSAVYLCASSSSGSPLHFGNGTRLTVT.

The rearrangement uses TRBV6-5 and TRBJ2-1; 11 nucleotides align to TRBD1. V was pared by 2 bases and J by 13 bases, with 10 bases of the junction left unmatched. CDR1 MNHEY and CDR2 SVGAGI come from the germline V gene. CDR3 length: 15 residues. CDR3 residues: CASSYTWTGGDYQFF. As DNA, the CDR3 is TGTGCCAGCAGTTACACCTGGACAGGGGGCGACTACCAGTTCTTC.

The CDR3 DNA reads TGTGCCAGCTCACTAGGGGGGAGGACAGGTACTTCACCCCTCCACTTT. This gives the protein CASSLGGRTGTSPLHF. V and J are TRBV18 and TRBJ1-6; 7 bases fit TRBD1. V was pared by 4 bases and J by 9 bases, with 12 bases of the junction left unmatched. This CDR3 region has 16 residues. CDR1 and CDR2 from the germline V gene are KGHSH and LQKENI.

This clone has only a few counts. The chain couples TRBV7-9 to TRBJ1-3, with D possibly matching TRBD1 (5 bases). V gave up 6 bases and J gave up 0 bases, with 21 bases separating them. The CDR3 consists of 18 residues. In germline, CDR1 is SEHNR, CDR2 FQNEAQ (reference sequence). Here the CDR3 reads CASSRRGAELSSGNTIYF. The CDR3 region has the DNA TGTGCCAGCAGTAGGAGGGGAGCGGAGTTGAGCTCTGGAAACACCATATATTTT.

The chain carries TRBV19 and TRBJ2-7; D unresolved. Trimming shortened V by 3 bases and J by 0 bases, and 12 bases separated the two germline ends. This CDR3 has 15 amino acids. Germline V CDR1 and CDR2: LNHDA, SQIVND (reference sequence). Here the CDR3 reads CASSILTATSYEQYF. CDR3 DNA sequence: TGTGCCAGTAGTATTTTGACTGCCACCTCCTACGAGCAGTACTTC. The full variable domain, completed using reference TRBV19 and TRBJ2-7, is DGGITQSPKYLFRKEGQNVTLSCEQNLNHDAMYWYRQDPGQGLRLIYYSQIVNDFQKGDIAEGYSVSREKKESFPLTVTSAQKNPTAFYLCASSILTATSYEQYFGPGTRLTVT.

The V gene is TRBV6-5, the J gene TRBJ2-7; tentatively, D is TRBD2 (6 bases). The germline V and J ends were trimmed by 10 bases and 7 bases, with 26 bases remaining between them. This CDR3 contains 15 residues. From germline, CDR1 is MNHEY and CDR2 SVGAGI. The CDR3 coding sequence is TGTGCCACCAAACCGTTTTTGGAGGCGGGGAGGGAGCAGTACTTC. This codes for CATKPFLEAGREQYF.

The CDR3 here is CASSQDDAGYTEAFF. For the CDR3, the DNA is TGCGCCAGCAGCCAAGATGATGCGGGGTATACTGAAGCTTTCTTT. The J gene is TRBJ1-1, the V gene TRBV4-3; D is ambiguous. CDR3 size: 15 residues. V lost 0 bases to trimming and J lost 5 bases, with 13 bases between them. Germline values: CDR1 LGHNA, CDR2 YSLEER.

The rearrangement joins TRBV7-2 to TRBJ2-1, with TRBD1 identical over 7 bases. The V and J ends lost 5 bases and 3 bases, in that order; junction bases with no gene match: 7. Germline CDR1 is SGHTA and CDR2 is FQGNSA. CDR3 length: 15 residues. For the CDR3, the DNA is TGTGCCAGCAGCACCGGGACAGCTAGCTACAATGAGCAGTTCTTC. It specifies CASSTGTASYNEQFF.

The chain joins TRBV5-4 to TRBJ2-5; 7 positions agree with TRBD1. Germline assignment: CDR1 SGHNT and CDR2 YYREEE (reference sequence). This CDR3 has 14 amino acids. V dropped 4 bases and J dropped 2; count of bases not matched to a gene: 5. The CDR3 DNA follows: TGTGCCAGCAGCCCGGGACAGCTGCAAGAGACCCAGTACTTC. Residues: CASSPGQLQETQYF.

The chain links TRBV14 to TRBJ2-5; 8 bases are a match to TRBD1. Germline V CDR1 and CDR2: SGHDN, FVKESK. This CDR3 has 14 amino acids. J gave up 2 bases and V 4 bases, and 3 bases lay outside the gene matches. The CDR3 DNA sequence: TGTGCCAGCAGCCTCAGGACAGGGCAAGAGACCCAGTACTTC. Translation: CASSLRTGQETQYF.

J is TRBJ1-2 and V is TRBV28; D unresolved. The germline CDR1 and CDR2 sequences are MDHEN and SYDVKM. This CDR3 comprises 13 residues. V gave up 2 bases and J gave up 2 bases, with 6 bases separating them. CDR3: CASSLDGNYGYTF. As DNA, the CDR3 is TGTGCCAGCAGTTTAGACGGGAACTATGGCTACACCTTC.

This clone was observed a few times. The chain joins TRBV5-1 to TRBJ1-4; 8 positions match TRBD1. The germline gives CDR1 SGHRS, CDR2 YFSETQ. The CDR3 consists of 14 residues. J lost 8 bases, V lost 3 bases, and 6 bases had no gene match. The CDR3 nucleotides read TGCGCCAGCAGCTGGACAGGGAATGGGGAAAAACTGTTTTTT. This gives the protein CASSWTGNGEKLFF.

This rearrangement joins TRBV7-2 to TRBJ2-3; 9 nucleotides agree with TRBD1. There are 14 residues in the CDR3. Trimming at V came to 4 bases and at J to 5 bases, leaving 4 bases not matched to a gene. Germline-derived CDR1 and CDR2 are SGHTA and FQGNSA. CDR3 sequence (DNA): TGTGCCAGCAGCTCAAACAGGGGGCAAGATACGCAGTATTTT. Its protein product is CASSSNRGQDTQYF.

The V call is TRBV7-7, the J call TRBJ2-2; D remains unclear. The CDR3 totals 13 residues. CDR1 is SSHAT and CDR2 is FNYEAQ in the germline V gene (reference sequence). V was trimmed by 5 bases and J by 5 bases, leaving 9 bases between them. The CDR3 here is CASSPSGTGELFF. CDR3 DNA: TGTGCCAGCAGCCCTAGTGGTACCGGGGAGCTGTTTTTT.

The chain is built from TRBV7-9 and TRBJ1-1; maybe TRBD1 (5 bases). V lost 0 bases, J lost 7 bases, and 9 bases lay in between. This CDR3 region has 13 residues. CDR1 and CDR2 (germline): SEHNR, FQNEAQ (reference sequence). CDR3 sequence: CASSLAQDLEAFF. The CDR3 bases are TGTGCCAGCAGCTTAGCACAGGACCTTGAAGCTTTCTTT.

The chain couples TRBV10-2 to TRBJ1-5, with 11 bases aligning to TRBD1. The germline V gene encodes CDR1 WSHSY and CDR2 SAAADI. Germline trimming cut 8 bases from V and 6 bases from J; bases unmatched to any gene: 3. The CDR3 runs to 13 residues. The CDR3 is CASAGQGGQPQHF. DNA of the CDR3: TGCGCCAGCGCGGGACAGGGGGGTCAGCCCCAGCATTTT.